What follows are 27 T cell receptor beta chains derived from one specimen sequenced in a study of T cell changes during pregnancy in multiple sclerosis. Some clones are missing from TCRdb's copy, which holds only in-frame ones; the method was immunoSEQ multiplex PCR. Among approximately 36,000 clones, about 92% were seen once, and the ten largest hold approximately 0.44%. Here the sequenced sample was CD4+ T cells from peripheral blood mononuclear cells, taken in the first trimester of pregnancy. The receptor set was obtained from a female donor with multiple sclerosis, enrolled in a pregnancy study.

V gene TRBV4-1 combines with J gene TRBJ1-1, with 7 bases identical to TRBD1. Unmatched junction bases numbered 4, after V lost 2 bases and J lost 1 base. This CDR3 is 15 amino acids long. CDR1 is MGHRA and CDR2 is YSYEKL in the germline V gene. CDR3 sequence reads: CASSQQAGGNTEAFF. The CDR3 region has the DNA TGCGCCAGCAGCCAACAGGCAGGGGGGAACACTGAAGCTTTCTTT.

The genes are TRBV23-1 and TRBJ2-1, with 13 nucleotides matching TRBD2. TRBV23-1 is flagged as an ORF with uncertain function. With 4 bases clipped from V and 3 bases from J, the junction kept 9 bases outside the gene matches. CDR3 size: 18 residues. The CDR3 sequence is CASSPQARLAGGYNEQFF. CDR3 nucleotide sequence: TGCGCCAGCAGTCCGCAGGCCCGACTAGCGGGAGGCTACAATGAGCAGTTCTTC.

V usage is TRBV2 and J usage is TRBJ2-5, with D maybe TRBD2 (6 bases). Trimming left V 3 bases short and J 5 bases short, with 16 bases between. Germline loops: CDR1 SNHLY, CDR2 FYNNEI. This CDR3 spans 15 amino acids. CDR3 sequence (DNA): TGTGCCAGCAGTGAGAGCAGGGTCGGAGGGGAGACCCAGTACTTC. Translated, it gives CASSESRVGGETQYF.

J is TRBJ1-4 and V is TRBV6-1; tentatively, D is TRBD1 (6 bases). V was shortened by 1 base and J by 13 bases, with 16 bases between the two germline ends. CDR1 MNHNS and CDR2 SASEGT come from the germline V gene. The CDR3 loop spans 14 amino acids. CDR3 in DNA: TGTGCCAGCAGTGAAGGCCGGGGGGGCGCGTCACTGTTTTTT. Translated, it gives CASSEGRGGASLFF.

This rearrangement joins TRBV5-5 to TRBJ1-1; TRBD1 agrees at 11 bases. The CDR3 is made up of 15 amino acids. Germline V gene sequence: CDR1 SGHKS, CDR2 YYEKEE (reference sequence). The V segment lost 4 bases and the J segment 0 bases; nucleotides outside the gene matches: 2. CDR3 loop: CASSRTGGMNTEAFF. The CDR3 DNA reads as TGTGCCAGCAGCAGGACAGGGGGCATGAACACTGAAGCTTTCTTT.

V usage is TRBV7-9 and J usage is TRBJ2-7, with D perhaps TRBD1 (5 bases). Trimming removed 5 bases from V and 3 bases from J, with 11 bases in between. Germline CDR1 and CDR2: SEHNR and FQNEAQ (reference sequence). The CDR3 extends over 13 amino acids. The DNA for the CDR3 is TGTGCCAGCAGCGCAGGGCCCAACTACGAGCAGTACTTC. Its protein is CASSAGPNYEQYF.

V and J are TRBV4-2 and TRBJ1-2, with D tentatively TRBD1 (6 bases). Trimming pared 1 base from V and 1 base from J, leaving 13 bases between. This CDR3 has 16 residues. CDR1 and CDR2 from the germline V gene are LGHNA and YNFKEQ. The CDR3 DNA sequence: TGTGCCAGCAGCCAAGGAGAGGGGGTACTTAACTATGGCTACACCTTC. It is translated as CASSQGEGVLNYGYTF.

The V and J genes are TRBV9 and TRBJ1-3; D unclear. This CDR3 comprises 15 residues. Deletions cut 0 bases from V and 0 bases from J, with 7 bases between. Germline V gene data show CDR1 as SGDLS and CDR2 as YYNGEE. This CDR3 reads CASSVGSSSGNTIYF. CDR3 coding DNA: TGTGCCAGCAGCGTAGGGTCTAGCTCTGGAAACACCATATATTTT.

The chain joins TRBV5-6 to TRBJ2-4; the match to TRBD1 covers 7 bases. This CDR3 spans 17 amino acids. Germline assignment: CDR1 SGHDT and CDR2 YYEEEE. V was clipped by 4 bases and J by 1 base; unmatched bases: 11. CDR3 in DNA: TGTGCCAGCAGCAACAGGGGTCTCCCTCTGGCCAAAAACATTCAGTACTTC. Its protein is CASSNRGLPLAKNIQYF.

CDR3 coding DNA: TGTGCCAGCAGTTTCAAGGTGGGCGGGAATTCACCCCTCCACTTT. It codes for CASSFKVGGNSPLHF. The V and J genes are TRBV2 and TRBJ1-6, with D unresolved. The germline gives CDR1 SNHLY, CDR2 FYNNEI. The V end was cut by 5 bases, the J end by 7 bases, with 15 bases between. This CDR3 has 15 residues.

The chain uses TRBV9 and TRBJ1-3; possible D gene TRBD1, 6 bases. Germline loops: CDR1 SGDLS, CDR2 YYNGEE. The CDR3 sequence is 14 residues long. V was clipped by 0 bases and J by 8 bases, with 12 bases between them. CDR3 sequence reads: CASSVGQDSYTIYF. In DNA form, the CDR3 reads TGTGCCAGCAGCGTAGGACAGGACAGCTACACCATATATTTT.

The V and J genes are TRBV6-1 and TRBJ1-5, with 7 positions matching TRBD1. The CDR3 sequence is 16 residues long. V was clipped by 2 bases and J by 4 bases; unmatched bases: 8. The germline CDR1 and CDR2 sequences are MNHNS and SASEGT. In DNA, the CDR3 is TGTGCCAGCAGTGAATCGGCGAGACAGGGAAATCAGCCCCAGCATTTT. Amino acid sequence: CASSESARQGNQPQHF.

The chain links TRBV6-1 to TRBJ1-1, with a tentative D call TRBD1 (6 bases). CDR1 is MNHNS and CDR2 is SASEGT in the germline V gene. There are 14 residues in the CDR3. V was trimmed by 5 bases and J by 1 base, leaving 11 bases between them. CDR3 nucleotide sequence: TGTGCCAGCAGTAGACAGGAAAAGAACACTGAAGCTTTCTTT. This gives the protein CASSRQEKNTEAFF.

The rearrangement links TRBV27 to TRBJ2-5, with 7 bases identical to TRBD1. The germline CDR1 and CDR2 sequences are MNHEY and SMNVEV (reference sequence). This CDR3 has 14 amino acids. J was trimmed by 3 bases and V by 4 bases; bases with no gene match: 5. The CDR3: CASSSRDRKETQYF. The CDR3 DNA is TGTGCCAGCAGTTCTCGGGACAGAAAAGAGACCCAGTACTTC.

V gene TRBV4-3 combines with J gene TRBJ2-1; maybe TRBD1 (6 bases). Germline CDR1 LGHNA, CDR2 YSLEER. Trimming took off 0 bases at V and 3 bases at J, with 9 bases between the two ends. CDR3 length: 15 residues. The CDR3 nucleotides read TGCGCCAGCAGCCAAGAGGGCAGGGGCTACAATGAGCAGTTCTTC. It specifies CASSQEGRGYNEQFF.

This chain connects TRBV11-2 to TRBJ2-7; the match to TRBD1 covers 11 bases. CDR1 is SGHAT and CDR2 is FQNNGV in the germline V gene. J was trimmed by 3 bases and V by 1 base; bases with no gene match: 2. This CDR3 comprises 15 residues. As DNA, the CDR3 is TGTGCCAGCAGCTTAGCAGGGACAGGGGGCTACGAGCAGTACTTC. This encodes CASSLAGTGGYEQYF.

The genes are TRBV5-5 and TRBJ1-4, with 7 bases matching TRBD1. Germline V gene data show CDR1 as SGHKS and CDR2 as YYEKEE (reference sequence). This CDR3 is 15 amino acids long. J was trimmed by 4 bases and V by 4 bases; bases with no gene match: 7. The CDR3 DNA sequence: TGTGCCAGCAGCCCCCACAGGGGCGTTAATGAAAAACTGTTTTTT. This translates into CASSPHRGVNEKLFF.

This clone was counted once. The chain links TRBV18 to TRBJ1-1; 8 bases line up with TRBD1. Germline CDR1 reads KGHSH; CDR2 reads LQKENI. Losses at the gene ends were 4 bases for V and 3 bases for J; bases not matched to a gene: 4. The CDR3 totals 14 residues. CDR3 protein: CASSLDREDTEAFF. The CDR3 DNA follows: TGTGCCAGCTCACTGGACAGGGAGGACACTGAAGCTTTCTTT.

The CDR3 nucleotides are TGCGCCAGCCGGTCTCGGGCAGGGGGCTCATCTTTGAACACTGAAGCTTTCTTT. Translated, it gives CASRSRAGGSSLNTEAFF. The chain has TRBV5-1 and TRBJ1-1; 8 positions agree with TRBD1. V was clipped by 7 bases and J by 0 bases; unmatched bases: 17. The V gene's germline CDR1 is SGHRS and CDR2 YFSETQ. The CDR3 length is 18 residues.

The V gene is TRBV6-5, the J gene TRBJ1-1, with D hard to call. Trimming left V 5 bases short and J 1 base short, with 8 bases between. CDR3 size: 13 residues. Germline V gene data show CDR1 as MNHEY and CDR2 as SVGAGI. The CDR3 is CASSSHKNTEAFF. CDR3 coding DNA: TGTGCCAGCAGTAGTCACAAGAACACTGAAGCTTTCTTT.

This sequence joins TRBV4-2 and TRBJ2-1; 11 nucleotides align to TRBD2. Germline-derived CDR1 and CDR2 are LGHNA and YNFKEQ. Trimming cost V 0 bases and J 2 bases; bases outside gene matches: 6. CDR3 length: 18 amino acids. The CDR3 DNA reads TGTGCCAGCAGCCAAGATGGGATTAGCGGGAGGGCCTACAATGAGCAGTTCTTC. Translated, it gives CASSQDGISGRAYNEQFF.

The rearrangement links TRBV7-8 to TRBJ2-1; the match to TRBD2 covers 13 bases. J was trimmed by 1 base and V by 5 bases; bases with no gene match: 17. Looked up from germline, CDR1 is SGHVS and CDR2 is FQNEAQ. The CDR3 runs to 21 residues. DNA of the CDR3: TGTGCCAGCAGCCGAATGACCCCGGGACTAGCGGGAAGCAGATCCTACAATGAGCAGTTCTTC. This translates into CASSRMTPGLAGSRSYNEQFF.

The J gene is TRBJ1-2, the V gene TRBV5-4; D is ambiguous. Trimming pared 0 bases from V and 4 bases from J, leaving 19 bases between. Germline V lookup: CDR1 SGHNT, CDR2 YYREEE (reference sequence). This CDR3 is 17 amino acids long. CDR3 coding DNA: TGTGCCAGCAGCTTGGATTTGCAGGCCCCTGGTGGCTATGGCTACACCTTC. Translated: CASSLDLQAPGGYGYTF.

The rearrangement uses TRBV7-9 and TRBJ1-1, with 9 bases identical to TRBD1. The junction had 3 bases not matched to a gene; V was cut back by 5 bases and J by 5 bases. This CDR3 has 13 residues. Germline CDR1 is SEHNR and CDR2 is FQNEAQ (reference sequence). CDR3 residues: CASSGTGKTEAFF. The CDR3 DNA follows: TGTGCCAGCAGCGGGACAGGGAAGACTGAAGCTTTCTTT.

The rearrangement links TRBV4-2 to TRBJ1-1, with TRBD1 as a possible D gene (5 bases). Trimming stripped 4 bases from V and 1 base from J, with 13 bases between. The germline CDR1 and CDR2 sequences are LGHNA and YNFKEQ. The CDR3 is 15 residues long. The DNA for the CDR3 is TGTGCCAGCAGCCCGGGGGAGGCTTGGAACACTGAAGCTTTCTTT. Translated: CASSPGEAWNTEAFF.

V and J are TRBV13 and TRBJ1-2; D is possibly TRBD1 (5 bases). The CDR3 covers 14 residues. Germline V gives CDR1 PRHDT, CDR2 FYEKMQ (reference sequence). V was pared by 3 bases and J by 4 bases, with 12 bases between. CDR3 nucleotides: TGTGCCAGCAGCTTGCGGGGGGGAGGCTATGGCTACACCTTC. Translation: CASSLRGGGYGYTF.

The count of this clone is one. The genes are TRBV25-1 and TRBJ1-2; a weak D match, TRBD1 (6 bases). This CDR3 region has 15 residues. The ends were cut back, 6 bases at V and 7 bases at J, with 21 bases in the middle. Germline V CDR1 and CDR2: MGHDK, SYGVNS. CDR3 in amino acids: CASSPHQQGRLGYTF. The CDR3 region has the DNA TGTGCCAGCAGCCCACACCAACAGGGACGTCTTGGCTACACCTTC.